The 30 T cell receptor beta chains below come from one sample, sequenced in a study of T cell repertoires in cytomegalovirus infection. These receptors have no identified antigens. TCRdb re-derived calls from the reads in MiXCR, one entry per CDR3 protein. The sample contains 650,000 to 850,000 distinct CDR3 sequences, almost 30% of which appear only once. Sequenced material: cultured CD8+ T cells from PBMCs, taken from culture after CMV antigen stimulation. The origin of the receptors is a human donor in good health (CMV status not recorded). Some clones in this sample may be carry-over from other donors' samples.

In its sample, this clonotype was seen many times. V and J are TRBV20-1 and TRBJ1-1; the D gene is possibly TRBD1 (5 bases). V was pared by 0 bases and J by 0 bases, with 14 bases between. CDR1 is DFQATT, CDR2 SNEGSKA, per germline (reference sequence). This CDR3 is 16 amino acids long. The DNA for the CDR3 is TGCAGTGCTAGAGATTTACGGGAGGGGATGAACACTGAAGCTTTCTTT. This codes for CSARDLREGMNTEAFF.

The V and J genes are TRBV9 and TRBJ1-1; no clear D. V was trimmed by 0 bases and J by 1 base, leaving 10 bases between them. Per germline, CDR1 SGDLS and CDR2 YYNGEE. The CDR3 has 15 amino acids. CDR3 nucleotide sequence: TGTGCCAGCAGCGTAGGGAGGGCCGGGAACACTGAAGCTTTCTTT. Its protein is CASSVGRAGNTEAFF.

The chain has TRBV2 and TRBJ2-1; 8 bases fit TRBD1. CDR1 SNHLY and CDR2 FYNNEI come from the germline V gene. Germline trimming cut 4 bases from V and 7 bases from J; bases unmatched to any gene: 9. CDR3 length equals 15 residues. CDR3 sequence reads: CASSVETGVVNEQFF. The CDR3 DNA is TGTGCCAGCAGTGTGGAGACAGGGGTTGTTAATGAGCAGTTCTTC.

This clonotype was recorded a few times. The chain has TRBV7-9 and TRBJ1-1; D not resolved. Germline V lookup: CDR1 SEHNR, CDR2 FQNEAQ (reference sequence). This CDR3 has 17 residues. V lost 3 bases and J 0 bases, leaving 17 bases between the germline ends. The CDR3 sequence: CASSFFPQSPLNTEAFF. The CDR3 bases are TGTGCCAGCAGCTTTTTCCCACAGTCCCCTCTGAACACTGAAGCTTTCTTT.

This clonotype has a handful of counts. The chain has TRBV27 and TRBJ1-6; 8 bases are shared with TRBD1. The germline gives CDR1 MNHEY, CDR2 SMNVEV (reference sequence). This CDR3 has 14 residues. J lost 10 bases, V lost 6 bases, and 8 bases had no gene match. This CDR3 reads CASRTGQEESPLHF. The CDR3 coding sequence is TGTGCCAGCAGGACGGGACAGGAGGAATCACCCCTCCACTTT.

Ten or more counts support this clonotype. The chain links TRBV7-6 to TRBJ2-1, with D possibly matching TRBD1 (6 bases). The germline V gene has CDR1 SGHVS and CDR2 FNYEAQ. V lost 0 bases, J lost 3 bases, and 12 bases lay in between. The CDR3 sequence is 16 residues long. The chain's CDR3 is CASSLATGSFYNEQFF. Here the CDR3 DNA reads TGTGCCAGCAGCTTAGCTACAGGGAGTTTCTACAATGAGCAGTTCTTC.

The chain recombines TRBV27 with TRBJ2-1; D possibly corresponds to TRBD1 (5 bases). Trimming cost V 1 base and J 5 bases, with 12 bases left between them. This CDR3 contains 15 residues. Per the germline V gene, CDR1 is MNHEY and CDR2 is SMNVEV (reference sequence). The CDR3 is CASSLWAGSDNEQFF. CDR3 DNA: TGTGCCAGCAGTTTATGGGCAGGGTCAGACAATGAGCAGTTCTTC.

This clonotype was counted many times. The rearrangement links TRBV28 to TRBJ1-1; no firm D call. Germline CDR1 is MDHEN and CDR2 is SYDVKM. This CDR3 contains 13 residues. V was trimmed by 4 bases and J by 6 bases, leaving 12 bases between them. The CDR3 spells CASSSPAAAEAFF. The CDR3 region has the DNA TGTGCCAGCAGTTCCCCCGCAGCCGCTGAAGCTTTCTTT.

The chain links TRBV12-3 or TRBV12-4 to TRBJ2-5; a possible D gene is TRBD2 (5 bases). The CDR3 totals 12 residues. Trimming shortened V by 5 bases and J by 13 bases, and 17 bases separated the two germline ends. This CDR3 reads CASSGPGQEGYF. The CDR3 region has the DNA TGTGCCAGCAGTGGGCCGGGCCAAGAGGGGTACTTC.

This clonotype has more than one count but fewer than ten. CDR3 nucleotides: TGCGCCAGCAGCCAAGGGACCCCTGGGGCCAACGTCCTGACTTTC. Protein product: CASSQGTPGANVLTF. This chain uses TRBV4-3 with TRBJ2-6, with D hard to call. The V gene lost 1 base and the J gene lost 2 bases, with 6 bases spanning the gap. The CDR3 is made up of 15 amino acids. Germline V gene lookup returns CDR1 LGHNA and CDR2 YSLEER.

This clonotype was observed a few times. The rearrangement joins TRBV2 to TRBJ2-3, with D unresolved. CDR3 length: 14 residues. V dropped 8 bases and J dropped 1 base, with 13 bases sitting between them. The germline gives CDR1 SNHLY, CDR2 FYNNEI. CDR3 sequence reads: CASGSLPGTDTQYF. The CDR3 DNA reads as TGTGCCAGCGGATCTCTCCCAGGCACAGATACGCAGTATTTT.

At least ten counts were recorded for this clonotype. The V call is TRBV7-9, the J call TRBJ1-1; 11 nucleotides line up with TRBD1. J gave up 0 bases and V 6 bases, and 3 bases lay outside the gene matches. The CDR3 sequence is 15 residues long. The germline V gene encodes CDR1 SEHNR and CDR2 FQNEAQ (reference sequence). CDR3 sequence: CASSLGQGVNTEAFF. The CDR3 DNA reads as TGTGCCAGCAGTCTGGGACAGGGGGTGAACACTGAAGCTTTCTTT.

This chain links TRBV12-3 or TRBV12-4 with TRBJ1-2; perhaps TRBD1 as D (5 bases). The CDR3 totals 13 residues. Deletions cut 6 bases from V and 3 bases from J, with 11 bases between. The CDR3 coding sequence is TGTGCCAGCAGACGGGACGCCTACTATGGCTACACCTTC. Its translation: CASRRDAYYGYTF.

The table lists this clonotype with many counts. The chain carries TRBV7-9 and TRBJ1-6; the match to TRBD1 covers 9 bases. The germline V gene has CDR1 SEHNR and CDR2 FQNEAQ (reference sequence). V dropped 3 bases and J dropped 7; count of bases not matched to a gene: 4. CDR3 size: 15 residues. Here the CDR3 DNA reads TGTGCCAGCAGCTTCGATACAGGGGGCAATTCACCCCTCCACTTT. It is translated as CASSFDTGGNSPLHF.

This clonotype was observed at least ten times. The chain is built from TRBV27 and TRBJ1-2, with 9 bases aligning to TRBD1. CDR1 MNHEY and CDR2 SMNVEV come from the germline V gene (reference sequence). Trimming at V came to 6 bases and at J to 4 bases, leaving 3 bases not matched to a gene. The CDR3 covers 13 residues. CDR3: CASSLTGGYGYTF. DNA of the CDR3: TGTGCCAGCAGCCTGACAGGGGGCTATGGCTACACCTTC.

This clonotype was found a few times. The chain employs TRBV12-3 or TRBV12-4 and TRBJ2-7; D could derive from TRBD1 or TRBD2 (5 bases each). The V end was cut by 0 bases, the J end by 3 bases, with 15 bases between. The CDR3 has 16 amino acids. The CDR3 spells CASSLAERFGGYEQYF. The CDR3 DNA follows: TGTGCCAGCAGTTTAGCGGAGAGGTTTGGGGGCTACGAGCAGTACTTC.

The gene calls are TRBV12-3 or TRBV12-4 and TRBJ2-7, with D unresolved. Trimming stripped 6 bases from V and 4 bases from J, with 10 bases between. The CDR3 extends over 12 amino acids. DNA for the CDR3: TGTGCCAGCAGCGGGTTCCGTTACGAGCAGTACTTC. It yields the protein CASSGFRYEQYF.

In this sample, this clonotype turned up a few times. The chain carries TRBV6-5 and TRBJ2-1, with D perhaps TRBD2 (7 bases). The CDR3 is 15 amino acids. Trimming took off 0 bases at V and 5 bases at J, with 11 bases between the two ends. Germline V lookup: CDR1 MNHEY, CDR2 SVGAGI. CDR3 loop: CASSYSGGPNNEQFF. CDR3 coding DNA: TGTGCCAGCAGTTACTCCGGGGGGCCTAACAATGAGCAGTTCTTC.

This clonotype was counted a few times. V is TRBV4-1 and J is TRBJ2-1; tentative D call: TRBD2 (5 bases). CDR1 is MGHRA, CDR2 YSYEKL, per germline. V was clipped by 4 bases and J by 0 bases, with 16 bases between them. The CDR3 is 17 residues long. CDR3 nucleotide sequence: TGCGCCAGCAGCCCGTATCTAAGCGGAAGCTCCTACAATGAGCAGTTCTTC. Residues: CASSPYLSGSSYNEQFF.

This clonotype has ten or more counts. The chain is built from TRBV5-6 and TRBJ1-1, with D tentatively TRBD1 (6 bases). This CDR3 spans 12 amino acids. The ends were cut back, 4 bases at V and 8 bases at J, with 12 bases in the middle. In germline, CDR1 is SGHDT, CDR2 YYEEEE. The CDR3 DNA sequence: TGTGCCAGCAGCCCGGGGGCAGTCGAAGCTTTCTTT. Protein product: CASSPGAVEAFF.

This clonotype was recorded once. J is TRBJ2-5 and V is TRBV12-3 or TRBV12-4, with TRBD1 matching over 7 bases. CDR3 length equals 13 residues. Germline trimming cut 6 bases from V and 2 bases from J; bases unmatched to any gene: 3. In nucleotides, the CDR3 is TGTGCCAGCAGCGAACAGGGGCAAGAGACCCAGTACTTC. As protein: CASSEQGQETQYF.

A few counts support this clonotype. The rearrangement links TRBV6-2 or TRBV6-3 to TRBJ2-1, with 11 bases identical to TRBD2. Trimming removed 4 bases from V and 0 bases from J; junction bases left unmatched: 8. The CDR3 is 18 residues long. Germline V gene lookup returns CDR1 MNHEY and CDR2 SVGEGT. Here the CDR3 reads CASSFSLAGVSSYNEQFF. In nucleotides, the CDR3 is TGTGCCAGCAGTTTCTCACTAGCGGGGGTGAGCTCCTACAATGAGCAGTTCTTC.

This clonotype was seen more than once but under ten times. The chain joins TRBV4-1 to TRBJ2-1; tentative D call: TRBD2 (6 bases). V lost 0 bases and J lost 4, with 10 bases in between. CDR3 length equals 15 residues. The V gene's germline CDR1 is MGHRA and CDR2 YSYEKL. The CDR3 DNA sequence: TGCGCCAGCAGCCAAGATGACGCGGGATACAATGAGCAGTTCTTC. Translated: CASSQDDAGYNEQFF.

The CDR3 DNA sequence: TGCGCCAGCAGCCCCCAAGGGGCAGGGTACGACTATGGCTACACCTTC. The encoded protein is CASSPQGAGYDYGYTF. The rearrangement joins TRBV4-1 to TRBJ1-2; D is perhaps TRBD1 (5 bases). V lost 4 bases to trimming and J lost 3 bases, with 18 bases between them. Germline CDR1 reads MGHRA; CDR2 reads YSYEKL. The CDR3 spans 16 residues.

The chain employs TRBV7-6 and TRBJ1-2; 8 bases agree with TRBD1. The V and J ends lost 5 bases and 3 bases, in that order; junction bases with no gene match: 11. Germline CDR1 reads SGHVS; CDR2 reads FNYEAQ. The CDR3 is 16 residues long. In nucleotides, the CDR3 is TGTGCCAGCAGCACCCCCGGAGGGACAGGCGACTATGGCTACACCTTC. Translating it yields CASSTPGGTGDYGYTF.

The CDR3 reads CASSSLGDSYEQYV. The CDR3, as DNA: TGTGCCAGCAGCTCCTTGGGCGACTCCTACGAGCAGTACGTC. The V gene is TRBV7-9, the J gene TRBJ2-7; the D is unclear. Trimming took 4 bases from V and 0 from J, leaving 10 bases between them. The CDR3 is made up of 14 amino acids. Germline CDR1 is SEHNR and CDR2 is FQNEAQ (reference sequence).

The rearrangement links TRBV7-9 to TRBJ2-4, with a tentative D call TRBD1 (6 bases). The CDR3 contains 14 residues. The V gene's germline CDR1 is SEHNR and CDR2 FQNEAQ (reference sequence). V gave up 4 bases and J gave up 6 bases, with 13 bases separating them. CDR3 loop: CASSYAGERNIQYF. DNA of the CDR3: TGTGCCAGCAGCTACGCAGGGGAGAGAAACATTCAGTACTTC.

The chain carries TRBV5-5 and TRBJ2-3; 9 bases are a match to TRBD1. Unmatched junction bases numbered 7, after V lost 1 base and J lost 4 bases. CDR1 is SGHKS, CDR2 YYEKEE, per germline (reference sequence). The CDR3 has 16 residues. This CDR3 is CASSLPRGQGSDTQYF. CDR3 nucleotides: TGTGCCAGCAGCTTGCCTCGGGGACAGGGATCAGATACGCAGTATTTT.

The V and J genes are TRBV2 and TRBJ2-1; D may be TRBD1 (5 bases). Germline V lookup: CDR1 SNHLY, CDR2 FYNNEI. V was pared by 8 bases and J by 6 bases, with 17 bases between. The CDR3 spans 14 residues. CDR3 bases: TGTGCCAGCCCCGCCGGCAGGGCCATCAATGAGCAGTTCTTC. It is translated as CASPAGRAINEQFF.

This clonotype appeared many times. The chain is built from TRBV7-9 and TRBJ2-7, with a possible D match to TRBD1 (6 bases). Trimming shortened V by 5 bases and J by 2 bases, and 16 bases separated the two germline ends. CDR3 length: 15 amino acids. The germline CDR1 and CDR2 sequences are SEHNR and FQNEAQ (reference sequence). The CDR3 region has the DNA TGTGCCAGCAGCCACCGGGACACCGATCCCTACGAGCAGTACTTC. Translated: CASSHRDTDPYEQYF.